These 30 T cell receptor beta chains share one sample of origin, sequenced in a study of blood T cell repertoires in COVID-19. Here immunoSEQ multiplex PCR was the method, and the copy in TCRdb shows in-frame clones only, minus some. This sample yields 200,000 or so clones, of which 83% are seen a single time; more than 4.5% belongs to the top ten. The sample comprised PBMCs or T cells enriched from blood (not recorded which). These receptor sequences come from a woman in her 50s who had been exposed to COVID-19.

This clone was seen more than once but under ten times. The chain carries TRBV2 and TRBJ1-2, with D possibly being TRBD1 (6 bases). CDR1 is SNHLY, CDR2 FYNNEI, per germline. The CDR3 loop spans 12 amino acids. V dropped 8 bases and J dropped 1 base, with 8 bases sitting between them. CDR3 protein: CASDRLNYGYTF. The CDR3 region has the DNA TGTGCCAGCGACAGGCTTAACTATGGCTACACCTTC. Using reference TRBV2 and TRBJ1-2 for the parts outside the CDR3, the full variable domain is EPEVTQTPSHQVTQMGQEVILRCVPISNHLYFYWYRQILGQKVEFLVSFYNNEISEKSEIFDDQFSVERPDGSNFTLKIRSTKLEDSAMYFCASDRLNYGYTFGSGTRLTVV.

This chain joins TRBV7-9 and TRBJ2-7; 10 bases are a match to TRBD2. The CDR3 runs 14 residues. J gave up 4 bases and V 3 bases, and 3 bases lay outside the gene matches. The germline V gene encodes CDR1 SEHNR and CDR2 FQNEAQ (reference sequence). The CDR3 spells CASSFQAGGYEQYF. As DNA, the CDR3 is TGTGCCAGCAGCTTTCAAGCGGGGGGGTACGAGCAGTACTTC.

The genes are TRBV21-1 and TRBJ1-1; the D call in the table, TRBD1, was not verified against the DNA. TRBV21-1 corresponds to a pseudogene. CDR3 size: 21 residues. For the CDR3, the DNA is TGTGCCAGCAGCACCGGGGACAGGGATATTGCACACTCCCCAACCAACACTGAAGCTTTCTTT. Amino acid sequence: CASSTGDRDIAHSPTNTEAFF.

This clone occurred once. The chain is built from TRBV18 and TRBJ2-7; perhaps TRBD2 as D (6 bases). V was pared by 4 bases and J by 2 bases, with 15 bases between. Germline V gene sequence: CDR1 KGHSH, CDR2 LQKENI. The length of the CDR3 is 15 residues. The CDR3 protein is CASSLKGGGAYEQYF. In DNA, the CDR3 is TGTGCCAGCTCACTTAAAGGTGGAGGGGCCTACGAGCAGTACTTC.

This sequence joins TRBV2 and TRBJ2-7; a weak D match, TRBD1 (5 bases). Trimming took off 4 bases at V and 4 bases at J, with 14 bases between the two ends. The germline V gene has CDR1 SNHLY and CDR2 FYNNEI. The CDR3 runs 14 residues. The CDR3 loop reads CASSALRQIYEQYF. In DNA form, the CDR3 reads TGTGCCAGCAGTGCCTTACGACAGATTTACGAGCAGTACTTC.

This clone has just a few counts. The V gene is TRBV5-1, the J gene TRBJ2-6; TRBD1 might be the D (5 bases). CDR1 and CDR2 (germline): SGHRS, YFSETQ. V was shortened by 4 bases and J by 0 bases, with 14 bases between the two germline ends. CDR3 length equals 17 residues. CDR3 sequence (DNA): TGCGCCAGCAGCAGGGCCAGGGCAAGCTCTGGGGCCAACGTCCTGACTTTC. Translating it yields CASSRARASSGANVLTF.

The chain recombines TRBV15 with TRBJ1-4; maybe TRBD1 (6 bases). V was clipped by 5 bases and J by 8 bases, with 15 bases between them. The CDR3 has 14 residues. CDR1 and CDR2 (germline): LNHNV, YYDKDF (reference sequence). The CDR3 here is CATSRGDTDEKLFF. DNA of the CDR3: TGTGCCACCAGCCGAGGGGACACGGACGAAAAACTGTTTTTT.

The chain joins TRBV18 to TRBJ2-7, with unresolved D. TRBJ2-1 matches the DNA end more closely, so the J call is doubtful. Germline loops: CDR1 KGHSH, CDR2 LQKENI. The CDR3 totals 15 residues. CDR3 residues: CASSPYSYEYNEQFF. The CDR3 DNA is TGTGCCAGCTCACCTTACAGCTATGAGTACAATGAGCAGTTCTTC.

The chain combines TRBV3-1 (or the pseudogene TRBV3-2) with TRBJ1-1; TRBD1 might be the D (6 bases). Trimming stripped 1 base from V and 9 bases from J, with 15 bases between. Germline CDR1 reads LGHDT; CDR2 reads YNNKEL (reference sequence). The CDR3 consists of 14 residues. CDR3 in DNA: TGTGCCAGCAGCCAAGTAGGGGGGGAACGGAAAGCTTTCTTT. Protein: CASSQVGGERKAFF.

Concerning this clone itself: Other nucleotide sequences in the sample specify the same CDR3. This chain joins TRBV18 and TRBJ1-5; no clear D gene. V was clipped by 2 bases and J by 5 bases, with 7 bases between them. CDR3 size: 13 residues. Germline CDR1 and CDR2: KGHSH and LQKENI. CDR3 residues: CASSPETHQPQHF. The CDR3 DNA reads TGTGCCAGCTCACCAGAGACTCATCAGCCCCAGCATTTT.

This chain connects TRBV5-1 to TRBJ2-1; maybe TRBD2 (6 bases). Trimming removed 1 base from V and 0 bases from J, with 8 bases in between. CDR1 and CDR2 from the germline V gene are SGHRS and YFSETQ. The CDR3 runs 15 residues. CDR3 loop: CASSLTSSSYNEQFF. The CDR3 DNA reads TGCGCCAGCAGCTTGACTAGCAGCTCCTACAATGAGCAGTTCTTC.

This sequence joins TRBV28 and TRBJ1-2; D unresolved. Germline V gives CDR1 MDHEN, CDR2 SYDVKM. V lost 1 base to trimming and J lost 6 bases, with 12 bases between them. CDR3 length: 14 amino acids. The CDR3 DNA reads TGTGCCAGCAGTTTATTACACGGGTTACATGGCTACACCTTC. Amino acid sequence: CASSLLHGLHGYTF.

The J gene is TRBJ2-1, the V gene TRBV7-8; D is unresolved. The CDR3 has 15 amino acids. The V gene's germline CDR1 is SGHVS and CDR2 FQNEAQ. V shed 5 bases and J shed 0 bases, with 11 bases lying between them. Here the CDR3 reads CASSLRVSSYNEQFF. CDR3 in DNA: TGTGCCAGCAGCCTCCGAGTTAGCTCCTACAATGAGCAGTTCTTC.

This chain links TRBV19 with TRBJ2-3; a possible D gene is TRBD1 (6 bases). The CDR3 is 12 residues long. From germline, CDR1 is LNHDA and CDR2 SQIVND (reference sequence). The V end lost 1 base, the J end lost 7 bases, and 6 bases lay between the germline ends. CDR3 protein: CASSIGDNTQYF. The CDR3 region has the DNA TGTGCCAGTAGTATAGGGGACAATACGCAGTATTTT. The full variable domain, its missing parts supplied by reference TRBV19 and TRBJ2-3, is DGGITQSPKYLFRKEGQNVTLSCEQNLNHDAMYWYRQDPGQGLRLIYYSQIVNDFQKGDIAEGYSVSREKKESFPLTVTSAQKNPTAFYLCASSIGDNTQYFGPGTRLTVL.

The chain uses TRBV7-2 and TRBJ2-7, with TRBD2 matching 8 bases. Trimming at V came to 1 base and at J to 4 bases, leaving 6 bases not matched to a gene. CDR3 length: 15 residues. Germline-derived CDR1 and CDR2 are SGHTA and FQGNSA. In DNA form, the CDR3 reads TGTGCCAGCAGCTTAGACCCGGGGGGGCTTTACGAGCAGTACTTC. This codes for CASSLDPGGLYEQYF.

V and J are TRBV28 and TRBJ1-5, with 9 positions matching TRBD1. This CDR3 region has 13 residues. The trim removed 8 bases at V and 7 bases at J, leaving 6 bases unmatched. Per germline, CDR1 MDHEN and CDR2 SYDVKM. In DNA form, the CDR3 reads TGTGCCAGCCGGCGGACAGGGGAACAGCCCCAGCATTTT. Protein sequence: CASRRTGEQPQHF.

The sample holds one count of this clone. The junction shows a germline mismatch at one end, possibly a read error. CDR3 sequence: CASSFPRGFIAF. CDR3 DNA: TGTGCCAGCAGCTTTCCCCGGGGGTTTATTGCCTTC. The V call is TRBV11-2, the J call TRBJ2-7, with a tentative D call TRBD2 (6 bases). CDR1 is SGHAT, CDR2 FQNNGV, per germline. The CDR3 spans 12 residues. Full variable domain (missing parts from reference TRBV11-2 and TRBJ2-7): EAGVAQSPRYKIIEKRQSVAFWCNPISGHATLYWYQQILGQGPKLLIQFQNNGVVDDSQLPKDRFSAERLKGVDSTLKIQPAKLEDSAVYLCASSFPRGFIAFGPGTRLTVT.

The chain recombines TRBV29-1 with TRBJ1-3; 9 positions match TRBD1. The J segment lost 0 bases and the V segment lost 6 bases, leaving 12 bases of the junction unmatched. The CDR3 consists of 17 residues. Germline CDR1 is SQVTM and CDR2 is ANQGSEA. CDR3 amino acids: CSVMIPGQGTSGNTIYF. The CDR3 DNA sequence: TGCAGCGTCATGATTCCGGGACAGGGCACCTCTGGAAACACCATATATTTT.

Regarding this clone: A read error may produce the germline difference seen at one junction end. The DNA for the CDR3 is TGCAGCTTTGATACGGGGGGCACTGAAGCTTTCTTT. This encodes CSFDTGGTEAFF. The chain recombines TRBV29-1 with TRBJ1-1; tentative D call: TRBD1 (5 bases). Germline V gene lookup returns CDR1 SQVTM and CDR2 ANQGSEA. The CDR3 totals 12 residues.

The chain carries TRBV4-1 and TRBJ2-1; a weak D match, TRBD1 (6 bases). Trimming left V 1 base short and J 6 bases short, with 7 bases between. There are 13 residues in the CDR3. Germline values: CDR1 MGHRA, CDR2 YSYEKL. CDR3: CASSQADSNEQFF. DNA of the CDR3: TGCGCCAGCAGCCAAGCGGACAGCAATGAGCAGTTCTTC.

The gene calls are TRBV7-2 and TRBJ1-1; D is ambiguous. V shed 1 base and J shed 5 bases, with 11 bases lying between them. Looked up from germline, CDR1 is SGHTA and CDR2 is FQGNSA. CDR3 length: 14 residues. The CDR3 DNA is TGTGCCAGCAGCTTAGAGGCCGCGGGGACTGAAGCTTTCTTT. Amino acid sequence: CASSLEAAGTEAFF.

The chain is built from TRBV9 and TRBJ2-5; no reliable D call. Germline V gives CDR1 SGDLS, CDR2 YYNGEE. CDR3 length: 15 residues. V was trimmed by 2 bases and J by 5 bases, leaving 16 bases between them. CDR3 sequence reads: CASSVRPERGETQYF. As DNA, the CDR3 is TGTGCCAGCAGCGTCCGCCCGGAGCGTGGGGAGACCCAGTACTTC.

The chain recombines TRBV13 with TRBJ2-7; TRBD1 aligns across 10 bases. This CDR3 is built from 13 residues. The V and J ends lost 3 bases and 6 bases, in that order; junction bases with no gene match: 2. Germline V CDR1 and CDR2: PRHDT, FYEKMQ (reference sequence). The CDR3 region is CASSFGQGGEQYF. The CDR3 DNA reads as TGTGCCAGCAGCTTCGGACAGGGGGGCGAGCAGTACTTC.

The sample holds a few counts of this clone. V usage is TRBV2 and J usage is TRBJ1-1, with no clear D. The CDR3 covers 12 residues. V lost 5 bases to trimming and J lost 5 bases, with 9 bases between them. The germline V gene has CDR1 SNHLY and CDR2 FYNNEI. CDR3 loop: CASSRRPTEAFF. The CDR3 DNA follows: TGTGCCAGCAGTCGGCGGCCTACTGAAGCTTTCTTT.

In nucleotides, the CDR3 is TGCAGCGTTGAAGATGGGCGGGGGGGATATATGAGTGAGCAGTTCTTC. It encodes CSVEDGRGGYMSEQFF. The V call is TRBV29-1, the J call TRBJ2-1; 9 bases are a match to TRBD2. The CDR3 has 16 residues. The V gene's germline CDR1 is SQVTM and CDR2 ANQGSEA. The trim removed 0 bases at V and 9 bases at J, leaving 12 bases unmatched.

This clone appeared a few times. The chain links TRBV4-1 to TRBJ2-3, with a tentative D call TRBD2 (6 bases). The CDR3 covers 17 residues. V was cut by 0 bases and J by 0 bases, with 13 bases left in between. Germline loops: CDR1 MGHRA, CDR2 YSYEKL. DNA of the CDR3: TGCGCCAGCAGCCAAGATTGGGGCGGGACGAGCACAGATACGCAGTATTTT. Translating it yields CASSQDWGGTSTDTQYF.

The chain links TRBV6-2 or TRBV6-3 to TRBJ2-7, with D perhaps TRBD2 (6 bases). The CDR3 extends over 15 amino acids. In germline, CDR1 is MNHEY, CDR2 SVGEGT. V lost 5 bases and J 0 bases, leaving 14 bases between the germline ends. In nucleotides, the CDR3 is TGTGCCAGCAGTATCTCGGACGGGAGCTCCTACGAGCAGTACTTC. Its protein is CASSISDGSSYEQYF.

The chain carries TRBV19 and TRBJ1-1; D unresolved. This CDR3 is built from 13 residues. Germline lookup yields CDR1 LNHDA and CDR2 SQIVND (reference sequence). V gave up 5 bases and J gave up 0 bases, with 7 bases separating them. As DNA, the CDR3 is TGTGCCAGTAGTTCCCAAATGAACACTGAAGCTTTCTTT. Translating it yields CASSSQMNTEAFF.

This sequence joins TRBV19 and TRBJ1-4; 10 bases are shared with TRBD1. CDR1 and CDR2 (germline): LNHDA, SQIVND (reference sequence). CDR3 length equals 14 residues. Unmatched junction bases numbered 2, after V lost 6 bases and J lost 4 bases. CDR3 amino acids: CASRGTGVNEKLFF. The CDR3 DNA follows: TGTGCCAGTAGAGGGACAGGGGTTAATGAAAAACTGTTTTTT.

This chain connects TRBV7-9 to TRBJ2-3; no reliable D call. V lost 5 bases and J lost 3, with 21 bases in between. The CDR3 totals 17 residues. CDR1 SEHNR and CDR2 FQNEAQ come from the germline V gene (reference sequence). CDR3 in DNA: TGTGCCAGCAGCGAGACACGTCTACCCCTAACTACAGATACGCAGTATTTT. This translates into CASSETRLPLTTDTQYF.